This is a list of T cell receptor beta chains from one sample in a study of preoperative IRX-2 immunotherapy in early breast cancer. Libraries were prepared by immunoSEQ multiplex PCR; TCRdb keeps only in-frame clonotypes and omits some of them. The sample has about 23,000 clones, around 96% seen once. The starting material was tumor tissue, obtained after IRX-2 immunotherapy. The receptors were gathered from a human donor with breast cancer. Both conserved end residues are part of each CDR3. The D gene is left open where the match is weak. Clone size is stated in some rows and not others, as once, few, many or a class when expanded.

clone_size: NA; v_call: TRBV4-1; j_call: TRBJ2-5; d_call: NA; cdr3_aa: CASSQSTGTTKETQYF; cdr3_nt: TGCGCCAGCAGCCAATCTACCGGGACCACTAAAGAGACCCAGTACTTC
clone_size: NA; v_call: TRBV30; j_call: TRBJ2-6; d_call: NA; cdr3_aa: CAWSRRGSGANVLTF; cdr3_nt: TGTGCCTGGAGTAGGCGGGGTTCTGGGGCCAACGTCCTGACTTTC
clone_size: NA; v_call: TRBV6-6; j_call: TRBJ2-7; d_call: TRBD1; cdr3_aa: CASTRDRRSYEQYF; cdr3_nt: TGTGCCAGCACCAGGGACAGGCGCTCCTACGAGCAGTACTTC
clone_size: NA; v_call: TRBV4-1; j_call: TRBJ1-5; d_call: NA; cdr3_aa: CASSQGGGRQPQHF; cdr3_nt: TGCGCCAGCAGCCAAGGAGGGGGACGGCAGCCCCAGCATTTT
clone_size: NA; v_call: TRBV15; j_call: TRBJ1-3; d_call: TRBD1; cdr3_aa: CATSGTGPKSGNTIYF; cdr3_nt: TGTGCCACCAGCGGGACAGGGCCAAAATCTGGAAACACCATATATTTT
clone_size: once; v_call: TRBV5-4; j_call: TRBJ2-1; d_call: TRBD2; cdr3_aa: CASSLRTSIYNEQFF; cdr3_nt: TGTGCCAGCAGTCTTCGGACTAGCATTTACAATGAGCAGTTCTTC
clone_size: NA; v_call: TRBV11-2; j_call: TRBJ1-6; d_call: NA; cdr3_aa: CASSSPGLHSPLHF; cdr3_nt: TGTGCCAGCAGCTCGCCGGGGCTTCATTCACCCCTCCACTTT
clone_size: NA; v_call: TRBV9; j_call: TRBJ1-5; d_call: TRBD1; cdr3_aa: CASSRGTGANQPQHF; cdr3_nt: TGTGCCAGCAGCCGCGGGACAGGGGCGAATCAGCCCCAGCATTTT
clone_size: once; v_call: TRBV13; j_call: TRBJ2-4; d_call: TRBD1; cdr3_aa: CASRGQGKNIQYF; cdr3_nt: TGTGCCAGTAGGGGACAGGGCAAAAACATTCAGTACTTC
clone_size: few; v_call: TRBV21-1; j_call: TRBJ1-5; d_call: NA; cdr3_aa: CASSKGGAHRGEGGYSNQPQHF; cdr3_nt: TGTGCCAGCAGCAAAGGAGGGGCTCATCGGGGGGAGGGGGGCTATAGCAATCAGCCCCAGCATTTT
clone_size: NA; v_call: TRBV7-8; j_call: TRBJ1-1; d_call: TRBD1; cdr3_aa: CASSARTGGTEAFF; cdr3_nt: TGTGCCAGCAGCGCCCGGACAGGGGGCACTGAAGCTTTCTTT
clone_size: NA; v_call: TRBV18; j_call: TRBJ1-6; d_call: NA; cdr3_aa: CASSPYNSPLHF; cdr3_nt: TGTGCCAGCTCACCGTATAATTCACCCCTCCACTTT
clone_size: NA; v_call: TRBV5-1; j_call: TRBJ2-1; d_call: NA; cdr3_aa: CASSLGGYNEQFF; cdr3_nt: TGCGCCAGCAGCTTGGGGGGTTACAATGAGCAGTTCTTC
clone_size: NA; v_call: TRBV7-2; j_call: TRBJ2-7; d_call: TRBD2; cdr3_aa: CASSFRGGSEQYF; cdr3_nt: TGTGCCAGCAGCTTCCGGGGGGGGTCCGAGCAGTACTTC
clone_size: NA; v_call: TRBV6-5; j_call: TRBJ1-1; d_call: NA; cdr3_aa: CASSYQLLTEAFF; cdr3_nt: TGTGCCAGCAGTTACCAACTACTCACTGAAGCTTTCTTT
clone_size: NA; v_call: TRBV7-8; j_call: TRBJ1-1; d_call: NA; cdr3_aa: CASSFQGRSTEAFF; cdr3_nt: TGTGCCAGCAGCTTCCAGGGGAGGAGTACTGAAGCTTTCTTT
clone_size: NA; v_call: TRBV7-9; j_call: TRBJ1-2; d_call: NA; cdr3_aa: CASSHGPSKYGYTF; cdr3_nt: TGTGCCAGCAGCCACGGACCATCGAAGTACGGCTACACCTTC
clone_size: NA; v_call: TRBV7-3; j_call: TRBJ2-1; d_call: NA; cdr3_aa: CASSSTPGGIEQFF; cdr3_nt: TGTGCCAGCAGCTCCACCCCGGGCGGGATTGAGCAGTTCTTC
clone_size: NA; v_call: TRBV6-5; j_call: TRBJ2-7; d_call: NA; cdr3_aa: CASRFIGGYEQYF; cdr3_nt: TGTGCCAGCAGATTTATAGGGGGTTACGAGCAGTACTTC
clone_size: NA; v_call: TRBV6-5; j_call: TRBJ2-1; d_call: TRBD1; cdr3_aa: CASSYLRQGERNEQFF; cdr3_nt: TGTGCCAGCAGTTACCTTAGACAGGGGGAACGGAATGAGCAGTTCTTC
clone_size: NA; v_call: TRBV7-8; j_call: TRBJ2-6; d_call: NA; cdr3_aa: CASSLLILSGANVLTF; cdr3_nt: TGTGCCAGCAGCCTCTTAATTCTCTCTGGGGCCAACGTCCTGACTTTC
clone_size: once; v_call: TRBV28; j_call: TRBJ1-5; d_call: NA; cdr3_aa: CASSLLDSLRNQPQHF; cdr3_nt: TGTGCCAGCAGTTTACTTGACAGTCTCCGCAATCAGCCCCAGCATTTT
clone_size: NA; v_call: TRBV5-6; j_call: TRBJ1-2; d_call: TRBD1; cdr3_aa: CASSLQGAVYGYTF; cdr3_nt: TGTGCCAGCAGCTTACAGGGGGCTGTCTATGGCTACACCTTC
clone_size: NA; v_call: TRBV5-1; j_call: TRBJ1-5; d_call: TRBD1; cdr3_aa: CASSAGTGGQPQHF; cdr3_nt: TGCGCCAGCAGCGCCGGGACAGGGGGCCAGCCCCAGCATTTT
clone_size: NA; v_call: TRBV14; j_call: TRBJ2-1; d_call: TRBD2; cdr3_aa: CASSPPRVAGVMGEQFF; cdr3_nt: TGTGCCAGCAGCCCCCCGCGAGTAGCGGGAGTTATGGGTGAGCAGTTCTTC
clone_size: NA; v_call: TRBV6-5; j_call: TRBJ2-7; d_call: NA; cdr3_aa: CASSYKGLYEQYF; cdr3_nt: TGTGCCAGCAGTTACAAGGGACTCTACGAGCAGTACTTC
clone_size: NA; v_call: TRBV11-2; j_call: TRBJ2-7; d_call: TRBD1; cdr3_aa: CASSLGGTGTYEQYF; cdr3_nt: TGTGCCAGCAGCTTAGGGGGGACAGGGACCTACGAGCAGTACTTC
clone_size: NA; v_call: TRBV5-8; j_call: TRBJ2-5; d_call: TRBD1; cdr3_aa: CASSFGQGSVETQYF; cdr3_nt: TGTGCCAGCAGCTTCGGACAGGGGTCGGTGGAGACCCAGTACTTC
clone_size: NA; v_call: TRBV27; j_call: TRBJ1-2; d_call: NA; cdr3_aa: CASSRNRELNYGYTF; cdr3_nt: TGTGCCAGCAGTCGCAACAGGGAACTTAACTATGGCTACACCTTC
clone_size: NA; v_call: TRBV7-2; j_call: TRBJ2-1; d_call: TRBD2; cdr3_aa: CASTSSGGSYNEQFF; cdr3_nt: TGTGCCAGCACCTCTAGCGGGGGGTCCTACAATGAGCAGTTCTTC
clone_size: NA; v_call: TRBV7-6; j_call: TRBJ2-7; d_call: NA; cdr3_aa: CASTPQAGPYEQYF; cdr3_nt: TGTGCCAGCACCCCTCAGGCGGGGCCCTACGAGCAGTACTTC
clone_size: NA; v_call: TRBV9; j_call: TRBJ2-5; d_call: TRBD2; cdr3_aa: CASSVDLTSGVQETQYF; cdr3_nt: TGTGCCAGCAGCGTAGATTTGACTAGCGGGGTTCAAGAGACCCAGTACTTC
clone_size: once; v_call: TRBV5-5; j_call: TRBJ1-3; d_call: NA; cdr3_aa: CASSLGPLSGNTIYF; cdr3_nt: TGTGCCAGCAGCTTGGGTCCGCTCTCTGGAAACACCATATATTTT